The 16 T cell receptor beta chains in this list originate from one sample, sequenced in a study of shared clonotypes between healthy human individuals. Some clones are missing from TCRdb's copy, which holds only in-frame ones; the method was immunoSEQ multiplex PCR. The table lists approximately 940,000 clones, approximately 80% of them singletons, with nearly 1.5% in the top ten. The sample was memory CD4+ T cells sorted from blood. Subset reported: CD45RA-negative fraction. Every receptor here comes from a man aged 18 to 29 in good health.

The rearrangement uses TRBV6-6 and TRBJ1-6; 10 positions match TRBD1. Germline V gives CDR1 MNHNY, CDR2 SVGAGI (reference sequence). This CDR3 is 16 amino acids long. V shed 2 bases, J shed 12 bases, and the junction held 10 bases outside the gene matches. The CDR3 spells CASSYRPTGGGVPLHF. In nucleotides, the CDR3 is TGTGCCAGCAGTTACCGGCCGACAGGGGGCGGAGTACCCCTCCACTTT.

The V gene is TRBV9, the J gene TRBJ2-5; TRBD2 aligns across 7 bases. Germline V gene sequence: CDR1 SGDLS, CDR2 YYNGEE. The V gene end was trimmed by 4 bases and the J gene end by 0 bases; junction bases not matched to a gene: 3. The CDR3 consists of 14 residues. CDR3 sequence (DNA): TGTGCCAGCAGCTTCCGGGGGGACCAAGAGACCCAGTACTTC. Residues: CASSFRGDQETQYF.

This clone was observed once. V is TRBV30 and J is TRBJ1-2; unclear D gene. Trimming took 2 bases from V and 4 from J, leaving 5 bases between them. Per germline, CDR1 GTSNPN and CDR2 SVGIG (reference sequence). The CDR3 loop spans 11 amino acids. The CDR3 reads CAWSPIYGYTF. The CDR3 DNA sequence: TGTGCCTGGAGTCCGATCTATGGCTACACCTTC.

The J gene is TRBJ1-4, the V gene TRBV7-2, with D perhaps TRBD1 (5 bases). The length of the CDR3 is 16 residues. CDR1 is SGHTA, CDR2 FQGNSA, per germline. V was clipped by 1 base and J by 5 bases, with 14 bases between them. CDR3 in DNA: TGTGCCAGCAGCTTAGGCATCGCAGGGAGGAATGAAAAACTGTTTTTT. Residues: CASSLGIAGRNEKLFF.

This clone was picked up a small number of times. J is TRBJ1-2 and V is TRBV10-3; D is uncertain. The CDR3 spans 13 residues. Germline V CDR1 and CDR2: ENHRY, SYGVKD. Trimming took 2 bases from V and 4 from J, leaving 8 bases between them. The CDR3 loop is CAISETGLYGYTF. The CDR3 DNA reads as TGTGCCATCAGTGAGACGGGCCTCTATGGCTACACCTTC.

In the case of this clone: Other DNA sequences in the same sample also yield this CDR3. The CDR3 bases are TGTGCCTGGGAACGGGGTTTACAAGAGACCCAGTACTTC. Its protein is CAWERGLQETQYF. V usage is TRBV30 and J usage is TRBJ2-5; perhaps TRBD2 as D (5 bases). Trimming left V 5 bases short and J 2 bases short, with 12 bases between. In germline, CDR1 is GTSNPN, CDR2 SVGIG (reference sequence). CDR3 length: 13 amino acids. Looking up the rest from reference TRBV30 and TRBJ2-5 gives the full variable domain: SQTIHQWPATLVQPVGSPLSLECTVEGTSNPNLYWYRQAAGRGLQLLFYSVGIGQISSEVPQNLSASRPQDRQFILSSKKLLLSDSGFYLCAWERGLQETQYFGPGTRLLVL.

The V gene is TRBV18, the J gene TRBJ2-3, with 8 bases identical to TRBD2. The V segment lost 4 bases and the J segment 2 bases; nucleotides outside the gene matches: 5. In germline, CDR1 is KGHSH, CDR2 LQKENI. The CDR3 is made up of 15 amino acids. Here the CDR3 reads CASSQQLAATDTQYF. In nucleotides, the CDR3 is TGTGCCAGCTCACAGCAACTAGCGGCCACAGATACGCAGTATTTT.

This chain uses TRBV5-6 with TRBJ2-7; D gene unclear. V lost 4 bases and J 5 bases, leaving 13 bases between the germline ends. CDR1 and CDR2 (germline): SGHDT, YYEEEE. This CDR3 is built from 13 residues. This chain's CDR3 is CASSLQEAHEQYF. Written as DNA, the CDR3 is TGTGCCAGCAGCCTTCAAGAGGCCCACGAGCAGTACTTC. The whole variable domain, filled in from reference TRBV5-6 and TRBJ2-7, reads DAGVTQSPTHLIKTRGQQVTLRCSPKSGHDTVSWYQQALGQGPQFIFQYYEEEERQRGNFPDRFSGHQFPNYSSELNVNALLLGDSALYLCASSLQEAHEQYFGPGTRLTVT.

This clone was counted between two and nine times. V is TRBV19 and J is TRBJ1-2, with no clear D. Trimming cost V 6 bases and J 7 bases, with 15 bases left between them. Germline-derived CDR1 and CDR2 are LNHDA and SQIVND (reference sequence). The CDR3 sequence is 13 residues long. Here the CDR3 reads CASRATADGGYTF. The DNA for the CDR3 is TGTGCCAGTAGGGCAACAGCCGATGGTGGCTACACCTTC.

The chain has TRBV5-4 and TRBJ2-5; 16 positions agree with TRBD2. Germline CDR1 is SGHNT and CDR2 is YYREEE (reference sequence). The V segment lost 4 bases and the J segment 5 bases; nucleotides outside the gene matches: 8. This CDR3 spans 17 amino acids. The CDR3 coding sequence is TGTGCCAGCAGCGTGCCGGGACTAGCGGGAGGGAAGGAGACCCAGTACTTC. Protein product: CASSVPGLAGGKETQYF. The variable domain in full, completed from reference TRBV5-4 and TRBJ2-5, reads ETGVTQSPTHLIKTRGQQVTLRCSSQSGHNTVSWYQQALGQGPQFIFQYYREEENGRGNFPPRFSGLQFPNYSSELNVNALELDDSALYLCASSVPGLAGGKETQYFGPGTRLLVL.

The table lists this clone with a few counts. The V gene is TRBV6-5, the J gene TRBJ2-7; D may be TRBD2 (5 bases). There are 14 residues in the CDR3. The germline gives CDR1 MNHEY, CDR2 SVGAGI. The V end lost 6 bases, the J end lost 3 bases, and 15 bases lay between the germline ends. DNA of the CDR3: TGTGCCAGCAGGAAATCGGGGAACAGCTACGAGCAGTACTTC. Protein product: CASRKSGNSYEQYF.

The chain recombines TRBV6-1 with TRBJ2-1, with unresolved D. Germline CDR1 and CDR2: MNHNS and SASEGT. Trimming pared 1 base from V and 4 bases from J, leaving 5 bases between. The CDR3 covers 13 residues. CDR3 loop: CASSEVIYNEQFF. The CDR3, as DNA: TGTGCCAGCAGTGAAGTAATATACAATGAGCAGTTCTTC.

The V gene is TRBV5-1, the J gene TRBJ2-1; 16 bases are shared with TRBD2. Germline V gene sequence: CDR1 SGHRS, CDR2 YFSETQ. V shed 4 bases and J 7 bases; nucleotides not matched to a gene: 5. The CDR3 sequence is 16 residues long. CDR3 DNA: TGCGCCAGCAGCCTAGGGACTAGCGGGGGGGCGAATGAGCAGTTCTTC. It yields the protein CASSLGTSGGANEQFF.

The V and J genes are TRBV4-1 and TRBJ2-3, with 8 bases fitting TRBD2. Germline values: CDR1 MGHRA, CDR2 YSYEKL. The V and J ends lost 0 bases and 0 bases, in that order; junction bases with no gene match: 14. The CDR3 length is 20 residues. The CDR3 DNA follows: TGCGCCAGCAGCCAAGAGGGGCTAGCGGGTGGTTTAAGGAGCACAGATACGCAGTATTTT. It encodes CASSQEGLAGGLRSTDTQYF.

DNA for the CDR3: TGTGCCATCAGTGAGTCTTCAGGGGCCGGGGAGCTGTTTTTT. Protein: CAISESSGAGELFF. The gene calls are TRBV10-3 and TRBJ2-2; perhaps TRBD1 as D (6 bases). V lost 0 bases and J 6 bases, leaving 8 bases between the germline ends. CDR3 length equals 14 residues. Germline values: CDR1 ENHRY, CDR2 SYGVKD.

The CDR3 is CATRRGPTYEQYF. CDR3 sequence (DNA): TGTGCCACCCGTAGGGGGCCTACCTACGAGCAGTACTTC. The chain employs TRBV27 and TRBJ2-7; TRBD1 aligns across 7 bases. J gave up 2 bases and V 10 bases, and 8 bases lay outside the gene matches. This CDR3 region has 13 residues. From germline, CDR1 is MNHEY and CDR2 SMNVEV (reference sequence).